This T cell receptor (beta chain) was identified in a study of neurological immune-mediated disorders. The overall study: The 35 or so patients with multiple sclerosis comprised roughly 30 relapsing-remitting cases and 3 secondary progressive cases.

The study, taken as a whole, reports: According to phylogenetic grouping, one related-CDR3 cluster, a possible signature, contained the repertoires of 18 of 34 multiple sclerosis patients.

On this clonotype: The antigen remains undetermined.

The authors made cDNA by 5'RACE with 10-nucleotide random UMIs. Whenever a sequencing run was performed, it yielded over 180 million TCR-beta sequences from 15-18 subjects. TCRdb reprocessed the 5' RACE reads via MiXCR and lists one record per CDR3 protein. The sample records 65,000 to 75,000 distinct CDR3 sequences, roughly 5% being singletons. The trim removed 2 bases at V and 4 bases at J, leaving 6 bases unmatched. The CDR3 spans 15 residues. Germline loops: CDR1 SGHRS, CDR2 YFSETQ. This chain uses TRBV5-1 with TRBJ1-2, with TRBD1 matching over 9 bases. This TCR came from a human donor with multiple sclerosis. The donor label of this sample is uncertain. The source material was PBMCs. In nucleotides, the CDR3 is TGCGCCAGCAGCTTTGGGACAGGGCTCCCCTATGGCTACACCTTC. This translates into CASSFGTGLPYGYTF.